This T cell receptor (beta chain) was retrieved from a study of cytomegalovirus exposure and HLA in healthy donors. This table comes from immunoSEQ multiplex PCR, and its TCRdb copy is limited to in-frame clones, with some not included. The sample records some 170,000 clones, 87% being singletons. This CDR3 region has 16 residues. The ends were cut back, 4 bases at V and 0 bases at J, with 14 bases in the middle. Germline V CDR1 and CDR2: SGHNT, YYREEE (reference sequence). This chain uses TRBV5-4 with TRBJ2-1; weak D call: TRBD1 (6 bases). The sequenced sample consisted of PBMCs. This clonotype was sampled from a woman between 25 and 40 years old in good health and CMV-seronegative. Here the CDR3 reads CASSASQGSSYNEQFF. The CDR3 bases are TGTGCCAGCAGCGCCAGCCAGGGGAGCTCCTACAATGAGCAGTTCTTC.